Each of the 18 T cell receptor beta chains below was sequenced from the same sample in a study of blood T cell repertoires in COVID-19. Clones were read by immunoSEQ multiplex PCR, and TCRdb kept only the in-frame ones, dropping some. This table has fewer than 60,000 clones, about 85% appearing once. Sequences were obtained from peripheral blood. The origin of the receptors is a human donor with acute or convalescent COVID-19. The donor label of this sample is uncertain.

This chain connects TRBV2 to TRBJ2-7; 7 nucleotides line up with TRBD1. This CDR3 comprises 17 residues. Germline-derived CDR1 and CDR2 are SNHLY and FYNNEI. After removal of 0 bases from V and 0 bases from J, the junction contained 8 bases not matched to a gene. The CDR3 is CASSEAADRAISYEQYV. The CDR3, as DNA: TGTGCCAGCAGTGAAGCGGCTGACAGGGCGATCTCCTACGAGCAGTACGTC.

The V call is TRBV29-1, the J call TRBJ2-1; 7 bases align to TRBD1. V trimming: 5 bases; J trimming: 1 base; junction bases outside the gene matches: 14. Germline assignment: CDR1 SQVTM and CDR2 ANQGSEA. The CDR3 sequence is 17 residues long. The DNA of the CDR3 is TGCAGCGTTACACCATGGACAGGCGATATATCCTACAATGAGCAGTTCTTC. Protein product: CSVTPWTGDISYNEQFF.

The chain combines TRBV12-2 with TRBJ2-7; TRBD2, the D gene given by the table, was not confirmed from the DNA. TRBV12-2 is classified as a pseudogene. The CDR3 extends over 13 amino acids. As DNA, the CDR3 is TGTGCAAGTCGCTCCCGATTAGACTACGAGCAGTACGTC. Translated, it gives CASRSRLDYEQYV.

The V and J genes are TRBV13 and TRBJ1-4; D may be TRBD1 (5 bases). The CDR3 sequence is 15 residues long. Trimming cost V 6 bases and J 8 bases, with 19 bases left between them. CDR1 PRHDT and CDR2 FYEKMQ come from the germline V gene (reference sequence). The CDR3: CASRYRHLGEEKLFF. In nucleotides, the CDR3 is TGTGCCAGCAGATACCGACATTTAGGGGAAGAAAAACTGTTTTTT.

The rearrangement uses TRBV7-9 and TRBJ2-3, with TRBD2 matching 7 bases. The germline V gene encodes CDR1 SEHNR and CDR2 FQNEAQ (reference sequence). This CDR3 spans 17 amino acids. The J segment lost 3 bases and the V segment lost 0 bases, leaving 9 bases of the junction unmatched. In nucleotides, the CDR3 is TGTGCCAGCAGCTTAGCGACTAGCTGGACTGGTACAGATACGCAGTATTTT. This sequence encodes CASSLATSWTGTDTQYF.

V gene TRBV27 combines with J gene TRBJ1-4; no clear D. V lost 5 bases to trimming and J lost 5 bases, with 12 bases between them. The CDR3 covers 14 residues. In germline, CDR1 is MNHEY, CDR2 SMNVEV (reference sequence). CDR3 DNA: TGTGCCAGCAGTGAGGACGGAGGAAATGAAAAACTGTTTTTT. Translating it yields CASSEDGGNEKLFF.

The J gene is TRBJ2-1, the V gene TRBV24-1; 7 bases line up with TRBD2. CDR1 and CDR2 (germline): KGHDR, SFDVKD. There are 15 residues in the CDR3. V lost 0 bases, J lost 3 bases, and 1 base stayed unmatched. Written as DNA, the CDR3 is TGTGCCACCAGTGATTTGGCTAGCGGCTACAATGAGCAGTTCTTC. Translating it yields CATSDLASGYNEQFF.

The V and J genes are TRBV11-3 and TRBJ2-2; D not resolved. This CDR3 has 14 residues. Looked up from germline, CDR1 is SGHNT and CDR2 is YENEEA. Trimming shortened V by 1 base and J by 4 bases, and 7 bases separated the two germline ends. Written as DNA, the CDR3 is TGTGCCAGCAGCTTAGGAGGCCTCACCGGGGAGCTGTTTTTT. Residues: CASSLGGLTGELFF.

The chain has TRBV5-6 and TRBJ1-5, with 9 bases matching TRBD1. V was pared by 4 bases and J by 6 bases, with 11 bases of the junction left unmatched. Per germline, CDR1 SGHDT and CDR2 YYEEEE. The CDR3 totals 16 residues. CDR3 nucleotides: TGTGCCAGCAGCAAGACAGGGGGGCAAATGACTCAGCCCCAGCATTTT. It encodes CASSKTGGQMTQPQHF. The whole variable domain, remainder taken from reference TRBV5-6 and TRBJ1-5, is DAGVTQSPTHLIKTRGQQVTLRCSPKSGHDTVSWYQQALGQGPQFIFQYYEEEERQRGNFPDRFSGHQFPNYSSELNVNALLLGDSALYLCASSKTGGQMTQPQHFGDGTRLSIL.

This rearrangement joins TRBV2 to TRBJ1-6; a possible D gene is TRBD1 (5 bases). The germline gives CDR1 SNHLY, CDR2 FYNNEI. V gave up 7 bases and J gave up 9 bases, with 10 bases separating them. CDR3 length: 12 residues. The CDR3 loop reads CASTLDSSPLHF. CDR3 nucleotides: TGTGCCAGCACCCTAGACAGTTCACCCCTCCACTTT.

The chain joins TRBV29-1 to TRBJ1-2; 7 bases agree with TRBD1. Germline CDR1 reads SQVTM; CDR2 reads ANQGSEA. The CDR3 is 16 residues long. With V trimmed by 4 bases and J by 7 bases, 18 bases remained unmatched. The DNA for the CDR3 is TGCAGCGTTGGTCAGGGGGGATCTCTAGGAGGCAGTGGCTACACCTTC. Translation: CSVGQGGSLGGSGYTF.

The V and J genes are TRBV5-6 and TRBJ1-2; 9 bases agree with TRBD1. The length of the CDR3 is 15 residues. With 0 bases clipped from V and 3 bases from J, the junction kept 3 bases outside the gene matches. Looked up from germline, CDR1 is SGHDT and CDR2 is YYEEEE. In DNA form, the CDR3 reads TGTGCCAGCAGCTTGGGTACAGGGGGCCACTATGGCTACACCTTC. Translating it yields CASSLGTGGHYGYTF.

The chain carries TRBV12-5 and TRBJ1-2; 8 nucleotides align to TRBD1. The CDR3 contains 14 residues. Germline CDR1 reads LGHNT; CDR2 reads FRNRAP. Trimming at V came to 3 bases and at J to 7 bases, leaving 7 bases not matched to a gene. DNA of the CDR3: TGTGCTAGTGGTTTTGACAGGGGAGTCGGTGGCTACACCTTC. It is translated as CASGFDRGVGGYTF.

This chain joins TRBV4-1 and TRBJ2-7; 12 nucleotides match TRBD2. The CDR3 is made up of 15 amino acids. Germline CDR1 MGHRA, CDR2 YSYEKL. The V and J ends lost 4 bases and 2 bases, in that order; junction bases with no gene match: 3. This chain's CDR3 is CASSPRLAGAYEQYF. CDR3 in DNA: TGCGCCAGCAGCCCCCGACTAGCGGGAGCCTACGAGCAGTACTTC.

J is TRBJ1-2 and V is TRBV28; D ambiguous. Germline assignment: CDR1 MDHEN and CDR2 SYDVKM. Trimming stripped 5 bases from V and 8 bases from J, with 12 bases between. This CDR3 region has 12 residues. DNA of the CDR3: TGTGCCAGCAGTCAATCAACAAAGGGCTACACCTTC. Its protein is CASSQSTKGYTF.

V usage is TRBV5-1 and J usage is TRBJ2-7, with 7 bases aligning to TRBD1. With 7 bases clipped from V and 0 bases from J, the junction kept 10 bases outside the gene matches. Germline values: CDR1 SGHRS, CDR2 YFSETQ. CDR3 size: 15 residues. CDR3 region: CASGLPDRSSYEQYV. The CDR3 DNA sequence: TGCGCCAGCGGGCTACCGGACAGGAGCTCCTACGAGCAGTACGTC.

This chain links TRBV10-3 with TRBJ1-6; D unresolved. The CDR3 extends over 13 amino acids. Trimming left V 0 bases short and J 14 bases short, with 11 bases between. Germline assignment: CDR1 ENHRY and CDR2 SYGVKD. The CDR3 spells CAISESAPVSLHF. CDR3 coding DNA: TGTGCCATCAGTGAGTCGGCCCCTGTGTCCCTCCACTTT.

The V and J genes are TRBV18 and TRBJ2-5; D is unresolved. V was clipped by 1 base and J by 3 bases, with 12 bases between them. Germline assignment: CDR1 KGHSH and CDR2 LQKENI. The CDR3 is 15 residues long. The CDR3 sequence is CASSPLPAPEETQYF. CDR3 sequence (DNA): TGTGCCAGCTCACCACTACCAGCGCCCGAAGAGACCCAGTACTTC. Drawing the rest from reference TRBV18 and TRBJ2-5, the complete variable domain is NAGVMQNPRHLVRRRGQEARLRCSPMKGHSHVYWYRQLPEEGLKFMVYLQKENIIDESGMPKERFSAEFPKEGPSILRIQQVVRGDSAAYFCASSPLPAPEETQYFGPGTRLLVL.